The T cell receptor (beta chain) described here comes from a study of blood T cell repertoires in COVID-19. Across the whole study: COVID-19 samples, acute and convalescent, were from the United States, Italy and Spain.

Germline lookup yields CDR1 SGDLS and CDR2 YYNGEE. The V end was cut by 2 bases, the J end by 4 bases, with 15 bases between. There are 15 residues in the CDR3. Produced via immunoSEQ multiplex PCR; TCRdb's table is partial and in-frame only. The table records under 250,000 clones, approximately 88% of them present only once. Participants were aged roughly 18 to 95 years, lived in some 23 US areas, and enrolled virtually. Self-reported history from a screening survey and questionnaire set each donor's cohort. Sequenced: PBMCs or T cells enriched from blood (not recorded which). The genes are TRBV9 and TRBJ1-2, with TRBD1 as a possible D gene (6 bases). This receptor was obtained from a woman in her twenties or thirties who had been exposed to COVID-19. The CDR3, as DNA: TGTGCCAGCAGCGTGGGAGGGGGTTGGGGCTATGGCTACACCTTC. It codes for CASSVGGGWGYGYTF.